The T cell receptor (beta chain) described here comes from a study of CD8+CD57+ T cells in acquired aplastic anemia. Genomic DNA provided the template from which TCR beta VDJ and CDR3 profiles were obtained. TCRdb passed the reads through MiXCR, listing each CDR3 protein once. The sample holds roughly 200,000 distinct CDR3 sequences, 65% seen once. On this clonotype: The junction departs from the called germline gene at one end, perhaps through a read error.

An expansion of CD8+CD57+ cells by flow cytometry had been shown in patients chosen for sequencing. The germline V gene has CDR1 SGHTS and CDR2 YDEGEE. CDR3 length: 15 amino acids. This chain joins TRBV5-8 and TRBJ1-2; 10 bases are shared with TRBD1. The origin of this receptor is a human donor with aplastic anemia. The sequenced sample was sorted CD4+, CD8+, or CD8+CD57+ T cells (not recorded which) from PBMCs. CDR3 residues: CASSSRQGANVGYTF. The CDR3 DNA reads TGCGCCAGCAGCTCAAGACAGGGGGCTAATGTCGGCTACACCTTC.